This TCR beta chain emerged from a study of blood T cell repertoires in COVID-19. Study overall: The United States, Italy and Spain were the sources of the acute and convalescent COVID-19 samples. The cDNA or gDNA used as material had been derived from T cells, B-cell-depleted T cells, or PBMCs.

This clone was seen once. In the authors' methods: Reference gene primer amplification yielded estimated nucleated cell counts. Measured with immunoSEQ multiplex PCR; TCRdb has only the in-frame clones, and not every one. Clonal size and the V and J genes are those of that table, whereas D and trimming came from the DNA. Among around 100,000 clones, roughly 80% were seen once, and the ten largest hold under 8%. V trimming: 7 bases; J trimming: 7 bases; junction bases outside the gene matches: 10. CDR1 is SGHDT, CDR2 YYEEEE, per germline. This CDR3 spans 15 amino acids. The clonotype was recovered from an older man with acute or convalescent COVID-19. Source material: peripheral blood. This chain uses TRBV5-6 with TRBJ2-1; the match to TRBD2 covers 11 bases. The CDR3, as DNA: TGTGCCAGCTATACGATAGCGGGGGGGCTGAATGAGCAGTTCTTC. This translates into CASYTIAGGLNEQFF.